The TCR beta chain under discussion was sequenced for a study of T cell responses to AZD1222 COVID-19 vaccine. General study points: Seropositive status at baseline applied to only 6 or 7 AZD1222 recipients.

This CDR3 region has 12 residues. CDR1 is SGHTA, CDR2 FQGTGA, per germline. Trimming removed 4 bases from V and 7 bases from J, with 10 bases in between. About this clone itself: What it binds is unknown.

The protocol was immunoSEQ multiplex PCR, while the TCRdb copy is restricted to in-frame clones and leaves out a portion. Of approximately 190,000 clones listed, around 94% were seen once; the top ten hold 3.6%. The chain couples TRBV7-3 to TRBJ2-5; no reliable D call. This clonotype was sampled from an adult who received the MenACWY meningococcal vaccine as a control. This specimen was peripheral blood, taken 28 days after the second dose of the MenACWY control vaccine. This CDR3 reads CASSSPPGTQYF. Written as DNA, the CDR3 is TGTGCCAGCAGCTCACCCCCTGGGACCCAGTACTTC.